This T cell receptor (beta chain) was observed in a study of T cell repertoires and HLA-DP antigens. Study-wide points: Previously undetected clones averaged around 40% and 50% against the two alleles respectively.

Deep-resolution sequencing targeted approximately 200,000 T cell genomes in pre-culture CD4+ samples. Method: immunoSEQ multiplex PCR; TCRdb's copy keeps in-frame clones and lacks some. The sample lists 55,000 to 80,000 clones, roughly 77% occurring once. On this clone: What it binds is not known.

CDR1 is MRHNA, CDR2 SNTAGT, per germline. V was pared by 2 bases and J by 4 bases, with 4 bases of the junction left unmatched. The CDR3 contains 15 residues. The clonotype originates from a man between 60 and 75 years old in good health and CMV-seronegative. The sample consisted of CD4+ T cells from PBMCs. The chain is built from TRBV6-4 and TRBJ1-3; 8 bases align to TRBD1. CDR3 bases: TGTGCCAGCAGTGACGCGGACAGGGCGGGAAACACCATATATTTT. Translation gives CASSDADRAGNTIYF.